One sample yielded the 14 T cell receptor beta chains listed below, sequenced in a study of Graves' ophthalmopathy and Graves' hyperthyroidism. Researchers took RNA transcripts and amplified TCR beta CDR3 regions from them. HTBI primers were used in a first-round RT-PCR, which preceded a second-round multiplex PCR. TCRdb re-analysed the multiplex PCR reads in MiXCR, keeping a single row per CDR3 protein. The table shows about 380,000 distinct CDR3 sequences, with 15% to 17% occurring only once. Source material: peripheral blood. The receptors shown here come from a woman under 30 with stable Graves' hyperthyroidism.

This clonotype was seen repeatedly, ten times or more. The chain is built from TRBV6-2 or TRBV6-3 and TRBJ1-2, with D possibly TRBD1 on 5 matching bases. From germline, CDR1 is MNHEY and CDR2 SVGEGT. V gave up 3 bases and J gave up 10 bases, with 15 bases separating them. The CDR3 covers 13 residues. The CDR3: CASSYLGGGDYTF. The CDR3 DNA reads TGTGCCAGCAGTTATCTTGGGGGGGGTGACTACACCTTC.

This clonotype was detected ten times or more. The V gene is TRBV4-1, the J gene TRBJ2-5, with 10 positions matching TRBD1. The CDR3 loop spans 16 amino acids. Germline CDR1 is MGHRA and CDR2 is YSYEKL. The V and J ends lost 1 base and 3 bases, in that order; junction bases with no gene match: 5. The CDR3 DNA reads as TGCGCCAGCAGCCAAGGGATGGGGACAGGGGAAGAGACCCAGTACTTC. Translated: CASSQGMGTGEETQYF.

This clonotype was counted many times. The gene calls are TRBV11-2 and TRBJ1-5; D unclear. The CDR3 sequence is 15 residues long. Germline loops: CDR1 SGHAT, CDR2 FQNNGV. The V gene lost 0 bases and the J gene lost 0 bases, with 6 bases spanning the gap. This CDR3 reads CASSLDLNSNQPQHF. The CDR3 bases are TGTGCCAGCAGCTTAGACCTCAATAGCAATCAGCCCCAGCATTTT.

This clonotype was seen repeatedly, ten times or more. The CDR3 is CASSLEVGGNTEAFF. The CDR3 DNA reads as TGCGCCAGCAGCTTGGAGGTAGGGGGGAACACTGAAGCTTTCTTT. The chain is built from TRBV5-1 and TRBJ1-1, with D maybe TRBD1 (6 bases). Germline V gene lookup returns CDR1 SGHRS and CDR2 YFSETQ. V lost 0 bases and J 1 base, leaving 10 bases between the germline ends. The CDR3 runs to 15 residues.

V and J are TRBV6-5 and TRBJ1-2; a weak D match, TRBD1 (6 bases). CDR1 MNHEY and CDR2 SVGAGI come from the germline V gene. The CDR3 length is 14 residues. The germline V and J ends were trimmed by 10 bases and 6 bases, with 21 bases remaining between them. Here the CDR3 reads CATEDSLILNGYTF. The CDR3 DNA sequence: TGTGCCACTGAGGACAGCCTGATATTGAATGGCTACACCTTC.

This clonotype occurred many times. The V gene is TRBV11-3, the J gene TRBJ1-2; 7 nucleotides line up with TRBD1. Germline V gene lookup returns CDR1 SGHNT and CDR2 YENEEA. Trimming cost V 2 bases and J 3 bases; bases outside gene matches: 9. The CDR3 is 16 amino acids. CDR3 sequence reads: CASSLTLTGFDYGYTF. CDR3 in DNA: TGTGCCAGCAGCTTAACTTTGACAGGGTTCGACTATGGCTACACCTTC.

V is TRBV28 and J is TRBJ1-1, with D possibly matching TRBD1 (5 bases). Per the germline V gene, CDR1 is MDHEN and CDR2 is SYDVKM. The CDR3 consists of 14 residues. Trimming pared 7 bases from V and 11 bases from J, leaving 23 bases between. The CDR3, as DNA: TGTGCCAGCATTCCTAACCCGGCCGACAGAACGGCTTTCTTT. Residues: CASIPNPADRTAFF.

Concerning this clonotype: A much larger clone differs by one base, so this may be a read error. As DNA, the CDR3 is TGTGCCAGCCTGATCACCGGGGAGCTGTTTTTT. It specifies CASLITGELFF. The chain uses TRBV2 and TRBJ2-2; D is uncertain. The V and J ends lost 8 bases and 4 bases respectively, with 5 bases between them. The CDR3 covers 11 residues. Germline lookup yields CDR1 SNHLY and CDR2 FYNNEI.

J is TRBJ2-5 and V is TRBV5-1; the D gene is possibly TRBD2 (6 bases). Trimming left V 2 bases short and J 5 bases short, with 16 bases between. The CDR3 spans 15 residues. Per germline, CDR1 SGHRS and CDR2 YFSETQ. For the CDR3, the DNA is TGCGCCAGCAGCTTCCTCGGCCGACTAGGGGAGACCCAGTACTTC. It yields the protein CASSFLGRLGETQYF.

The chain is built from TRBV4-2 and TRBJ2-2, with 10 nucleotides matching TRBD1. The CDR3 is made up of 18 amino acids. J was trimmed by 3 bases and V by 2 bases; bases with no gene match: 9. Germline values: CDR1 LGHNA, CDR2 YNFKEQ. CDR3 sequence: CASSQHLPGQGYTGELFF. The CDR3 DNA reads TGTGCCAGCAGCCAACATCTCCCGGGACAGGGGTACACCGGGGAGCTGTTTTTT.

The sample holds many counts of this clonotype. This chain joins TRBV6-1 and TRBJ1-6; the match to TRBD1 covers 9 bases. Germline CDR1 is MNHNS and CDR2 is SASEGT. The CDR3 runs to 15 residues. The ends lost 6 bases at V and 9 bases at J; junction bases unmatched: 9. The CDR3 sequence is CASRETGGEFSPLHF. The CDR3 region has the DNA TGTGCCAGCAGAGAGACAGGGGGAGAATTTTCACCCCTCCACTTT.

The chain links TRBV3-1 to TRBJ1-2, with D unresolved. Germline V gives CDR1 LGHDT, CDR2 YNNKEL (reference sequence). With 1 base removed from V and 4 bases from J, the gap between germline ends came to 10 bases. This CDR3 is built from 14 residues. CDR3 in DNA: TGTGCCAGCAGCCAAGGGCTCCGACCCTATGGCTACACCTTC. Protein: CASSQGLRPYGYTF.

This clonotype came up a few times. The J gene is TRBJ2-7, the V gene TRBV4-1; 7 nucleotides match TRBD1. The V gene's germline CDR1 is MGHRA and CDR2 YSYEKL. J gave up 0 bases and V 5 bases, and 7 bases lay outside the gene matches. This CDR3 has 15 amino acids. In DNA form, the CDR3 reads TGCGCCAGCAGCTCGACAGGGCCCCTCTCCTACGAGCAGTACTTC. Its translation: CASSSTGPLSYEQYF.

V gene TRBV28 combines with J gene TRBJ2-7, with 8 nucleotides matching TRBD2. This CDR3 is built from 15 residues. The junction had 11 bases not matched to a gene; V was cut back by 6 bases and J by 4 bases. CDR1 is MDHEN, CDR2 SYDVKM, per germline. CDR3 sequence reads: CASSQGTRGRYEQYF. CDR3 nucleotides: TGTGCCAGCAGCCAGGGCACTCGCGGGAGGTACGAGCAGTACTTC.